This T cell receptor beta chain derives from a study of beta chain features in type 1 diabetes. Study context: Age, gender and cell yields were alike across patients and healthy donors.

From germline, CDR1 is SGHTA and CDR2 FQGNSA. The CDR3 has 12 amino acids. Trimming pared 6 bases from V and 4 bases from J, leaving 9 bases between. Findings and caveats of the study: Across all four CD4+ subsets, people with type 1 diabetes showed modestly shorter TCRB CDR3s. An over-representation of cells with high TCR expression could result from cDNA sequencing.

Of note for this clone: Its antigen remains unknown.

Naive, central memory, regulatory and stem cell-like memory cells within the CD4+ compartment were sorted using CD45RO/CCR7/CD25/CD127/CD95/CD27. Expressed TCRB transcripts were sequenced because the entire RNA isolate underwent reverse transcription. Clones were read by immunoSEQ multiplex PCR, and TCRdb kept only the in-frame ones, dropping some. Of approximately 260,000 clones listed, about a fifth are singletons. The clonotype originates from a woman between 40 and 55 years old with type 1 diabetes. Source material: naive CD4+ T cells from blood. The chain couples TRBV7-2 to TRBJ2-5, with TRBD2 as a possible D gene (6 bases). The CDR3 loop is CASRDGGETQYF. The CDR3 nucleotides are TGTGCCAGCAGAGACGGGGGAGAGACCCAGTACTTC.